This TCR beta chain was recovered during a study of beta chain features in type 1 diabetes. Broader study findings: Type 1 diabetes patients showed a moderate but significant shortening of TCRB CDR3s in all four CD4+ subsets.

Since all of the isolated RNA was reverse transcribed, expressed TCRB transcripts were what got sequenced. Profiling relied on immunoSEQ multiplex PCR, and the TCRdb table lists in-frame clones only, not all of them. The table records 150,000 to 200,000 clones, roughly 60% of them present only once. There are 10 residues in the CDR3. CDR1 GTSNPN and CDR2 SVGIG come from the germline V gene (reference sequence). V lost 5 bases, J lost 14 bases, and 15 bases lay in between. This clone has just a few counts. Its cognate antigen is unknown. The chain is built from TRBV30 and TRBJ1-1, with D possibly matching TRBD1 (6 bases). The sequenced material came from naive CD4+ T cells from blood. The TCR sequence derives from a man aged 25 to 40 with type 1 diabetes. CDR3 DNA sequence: TGTGCCTGGGAAGCAGGACAGCACTTCTTT. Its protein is CAWEAGQHFF.